One and the same sample provided the 29 T cell receptor beta chains below, sequenced in a study of blood T cells in healthy people across ages. The second PCR ran about 6 to 12 cycles with a sample-barcoded 5' primer and J-beta primers. TCRdb redid the calling of the 5' RACE reads with MiXCR, one entry per CDR3 protein. Found here are roughly 1.5 million distinct CDR3 sequences, roughly 43% of them singletons; the top ten hold 4%. The source material was blood. Receptors originate from a woman under 30 in good health.

The chain recombines TRBV5-5 with TRBJ1-1; D remains unclear. V lost 0 bases to trimming and J lost 1 base, with 7 bases between them. Germline CDR1 and CDR2: SGHKS and YYEKEE (reference sequence). The CDR3 extends over 14 amino acids. The CDR3 here is CASSLAVENTEAFF. The CDR3 DNA reads TGTGCCAGCAGCTTGGCTGTTGAGAACACTGAAGCTTTCTTT.

The sample holds a few counts of this clonotype. This chain connects TRBV14 to TRBJ2-1; tentative D call: TRBD1 (7 bases). Germline V CDR1 and CDR2: SGHDN, FVKESK. This CDR3 spans 14 amino acids. V was trimmed by 8 bases and J by 6 bases, leaving 17 bases between them. The CDR3 loop is CASSFGGGFNEQFF. The CDR3 DNA is TGTGCCAGCTCCTTTGGAGGGGGCTTCAATGAGCAGTTCTTC.

This clonotype was detected only a few times. The V gene is TRBV29-1, the J gene TRBJ2-3; D remains unclear. Trimming left V 3 bases short and J 1 base short, with 14 bases between. This CDR3 has 15 amino acids. From germline, CDR1 is SQVTM and CDR2 ANQGSEA. The chain's CDR3 is CSVELWGWGTDTQYF. In nucleotides, the CDR3 is TGCAGCGTTGAGTTGTGGGGTTGGGGCACAGATACGCAGTATTTT.

This clonotype was counted only a few times. The V call is TRBV18, the J call TRBJ2-7; the D gene could be TRBD1 or TRBD2 (6 bases each). Trimming stripped 3 bases from V and 3 bases from J, with 12 bases between. Germline CDR1 is KGHSH and CDR2 is LQKENI. This CDR3 comprises 14 residues. In DNA, the CDR3 is TGTGCCAGCTCACCCGGGGGCCGCGGCTACGAGCAGTACTTC. Amino acid sequence: CASSPGGRGYEQYF.

The rearrangement links TRBV6-6 to TRBJ2-5; D remains unclear. The DNA end favors TRBJ2-7, so the J call may be wrong. There are 13 residues in the CDR3. CDR1 is MNHNY, CDR2 SVGAGI, per germline (reference sequence). For the CDR3, the DNA is TGTGCCAGCACCAATAAGGTGTTTTACGAGCAGTACTTC. It specifies CASTNKVFYEQYF.

This clonotype was seen just once. The junction differs from germline at one of its ends, possibly a read error. The V gene is TRBV29-1, the J gene TRBJ2-7; 7 bases are shared with TRBD1. The germline gives CDR1 SQVTM, CDR2 ANQGSEA. This CDR3 contains 15 residues. In DNA, the CDR3 is TGCCGCGTTGAATTTGCGCGGACAGGTCACTACGAGCAGTACTTC. This gives the protein CRVEFARTGHYEQYF.

This sequence joins TRBV6-5 and TRBJ1-3; TRBD1 aligns across 8 bases. This CDR3 spans 15 amino acids. Germline CDR1 and CDR2: MNHEY and SVGAGI. The trim removed 2 bases at V and 4 bases at J, leaving 4 bases unmatched. CDR3 DNA sequence: TGTGCCAGCAGTTACGACAGGGGAGCGGGAAACACCATATATTTT. It is translated as CASSYDRGAGNTIYF.

The chain links TRBV7-2 to TRBJ1-2; 9 bases are shared with TRBD1. CDR3 length: 13 residues. The V segment lost 5 bases and the J segment 7 bases; nucleotides outside the gene matches: 5. Germline loops: CDR1 SGHTA, CDR2 FQGNSA. The CDR3 loop reads CASSQQGASGYTF. CDR3 sequence (DNA): TGTGCCAGCAGCCAACAGGGGGCTAGTGGCTACACCTTC.

This clonotype was seen ten or more times. This chain connects TRBV12-3 or TRBV12-4 to TRBJ1-2, with D perhaps matching TRBD1 (5 bases). Trimming removed 3 bases from V and 4 bases from J, with 12 bases in between. CDR3 length equals 14 residues. The CDR3 DNA reads TGTGCCAGCAGTTTTGGCAGGGAAGGCTATGGCTACACCTTC. Translating it yields CASSFGREGYGYTF.

The rearrangement links TRBV24-1 to TRBJ2-3, with D unclear. The CDR3 spans 13 residues. CDR1 is KGHDR and CDR2 is SFDVKD in the germline V gene. Trimming pared 3 bases from V and 8 bases from J, leaving 11 bases between. The CDR3 sequence is CATSDNDLGTQYF. The CDR3, as DNA: TGTGCCACCAGTGATAACGACTTGGGTACGCAGTATTTT.

The chain couples TRBV28 to TRBJ2-1; 15 bases map to TRBD2. This CDR3 is built from 19 residues. V lost 5 bases, J lost 7 bases, and 15 bases stayed unmatched. Germline CDR1 MDHEN, CDR2 SYDVKM. The CDR3 DNA reads TGTGCCAGCAGTACCTGGACTAGCGGGAGGGATAGCTCGGAGAATGAGCAGTTCTTC. This translates into CASSTWTSGRDSSENEQFF.

CDR3 amino acids: CASSLAASVSYEQYF. CDR3 nucleotide sequence: TGTGCCAGCAGTTTGGCGGCTAGCGTGTCCTACGAGCAGTACTTC. The chain recombines TRBV27 with TRBJ2-7; a possible D gene is TRBD2 (6 bases). Per germline, CDR1 MNHEY and CDR2 SMNVEV (reference sequence). Between the trimmed V and J ends, which lost 3 bases and 1 base, there was a span of 13 bases. The CDR3 is made up of 15 amino acids.

The V gene is TRBV7-9, the J gene TRBJ2-7; TRBD1 agrees at 10 bases. With V trimmed by 5 bases and J by 3 bases, 7 bases remained unmatched. Germline-derived CDR1 and CDR2 are SEHNR and FQNEAQ (reference sequence). The CDR3 runs 15 residues. The CDR3 sequence: CASSLGQGNNYEQYF. As DNA, the CDR3 is TGTGCCAGCAGCCTGGGACAGGGGAACAACTACGAGCAGTACTTC.

The V gene is TRBV27, the J gene TRBJ2-1; D is possibly TRBD2 (6 bases). The CDR3 length is 14 residues. The V and J ends lost 1 base and 8 bases respectively, with 12 bases between them. Germline values: CDR1 MNHEY, CDR2 SMNVEV (reference sequence). The CDR3 DNA follows: TGTGCCAGCAGTTTATTAACTAGCTGGGATGAGCAGTTCTTC. This sequence encodes CASSLLTSWDEQFF.

This clonotype came up many times. The V and J genes are TRBV20-1 and TRBJ1-1; 7 bases align to TRBD1. The CDR3 is 14 amino acids. Germline CDR1 is DFQATT and CDR2 is SNEGSKA (reference sequence). The J segment lost 3 bases and the V segment lost 0 bases, leaving 4 bases of the junction unmatched. Here the CDR3 reads CSARDLGQYTEAFF. The CDR3 nucleotides are TGCAGTGCTAGAGACCTGGGACAGTACACTGAAGCTTTCTTT.

The rearrangement joins TRBV13 to TRBJ1-6, with D tentatively TRBD1 (5 bases). CDR1 PRHDT and CDR2 FYEKMQ come from the germline V gene (reference sequence). This CDR3 is built from 12 residues. The V gene lost 0 bases and the J gene lost 16 bases, with 10 bases spanning the gap. The CDR3 protein is CASSLGSTELHF. CDR3 bases: TGTGCCAGCAGCTTAGGTTCGACAGAGCTCCACTTT.

This clonotype was seen just once. V is TRBV2 and J is TRBJ1-2, with 9 bases aligning to TRBD1. The CDR3 sequence is 14 residues long. V shed 11 bases, J shed 7 bases, and the junction held 14 bases outside the gene matches. Per germline, CDR1 SNHLY and CDR2 FYNNEI. DNA for the CDR3: TGTGCCTGCGGACCCCAGGGGACAGGGATTGGCTACACCTTC. This gives the protein CACGPQGTGIGYTF. Looking up the rest from reference TRBV2 and TRBJ1-2 gives the full variable domain: EPEVTQTPSHQVTQMGQEVILRCVPISNHLYFYWYRQILGQKVEFLVSFYNNEISEKSEIFDDQFSVERPDGSNFTLKIRSTKLEDSAMYFCACGPQGTGIGYTFGSGTRLTVV.

Written as DNA, the CDR3 is TGTGCCAGCAGTTTAGCCTTGGGACAGAGCTACGAGCAGTACTTC. It is translated as CASSLALGQSYEQYF. The rearrangement links TRBV12-3 or TRBV12-4 to TRBJ2-5; TRBD1 matches at 7 bases. The J call may be in error: the DNA end matches TRBJ2-7 better. The CDR3 spans 15 residues.

The chain carries TRBV27 and TRBJ2-7, with 11 bases aligning to TRBD1. Germline V gene data show CDR1 as MNHEY and CDR2 as SMNVEV (reference sequence). Trimming removed 0 bases from V and 2 bases from J; junction bases left unmatched: 12. The CDR3 loop spans 19 amino acids. CDR3 coding DNA: TGTGCCAGCAGTTTATCGATATCCTCCCCGGGACAGGGGGCCTACGAGCAGTACTTC. Amino acid sequence: CASSLSISSPGQGAYEQYF.

The chain carries TRBV2 and TRBJ2-5; D may correspond to TRBD1 or TRBD2 (5 bases each). Trimming cost V 8 bases and J 0 bases, with 19 bases left between them. The germline CDR1 and CDR2 sequences are SNHLY and FYNNEI. This CDR3 contains 16 residues. The CDR3 region is CASLPGPKVYQETQYF. The CDR3 DNA reads as TGTGCCAGCCTCCCGGGACCGAAGGTCTACCAAGAGACCCAGTACTTC.

J is TRBJ1-2 and V is TRBV7-9; D uncertain. Germline loops: CDR1 SEHNR, CDR2 FQNEAQ (reference sequence). V lost 4 bases to trimming and J lost 5 bases, with 11 bases between them. The CDR3 consists of 13 residues. CDR3 nucleotides: TGTGCCAGCAGCTCGGGCAGCGATTATGGCTACACCTTC. This gives the protein CASSSGSDYGYTF.

The V call is TRBV6-2 or TRBV6-3, the J call TRBJ2-1; 8 bases line up with TRBD1. The DNA end favors TRBJ2-7, so the J call may be wrong. This CDR3 spans 15 amino acids. CDR1 MNHEY and CDR2 SVGEGT come from the germline V gene. This CDR3 reads CASSNRGKKNNEQYF. CDR3 coding DNA: TGTGCCAGCAGTAACAGGGGGAAAAAAAACAATGAGCAGTACTTC.

The chain carries TRBV9 and TRBJ1-2, with no clear D. The CDR3 runs to 15 residues. Trimming pared 0 bases from V and 2 bases from J, leaving 11 bases between. Germline V lookup: CDR1 SGDLS, CDR2 YYNGEE. Written as DNA, the CDR3 is TGTGCCAGCAGCGTAGATCCGGACCCAAACTATGGCTACACCTTC. Translating it yields CASSVDPDPNYGYTF.

This clonotype appeared many times. This chain links TRBV9 with TRBJ1-2; weak D call: TRBD1 (5 bases). Germline assignment: CDR1 SGDLS and CDR2 YYNGEE. This CDR3 has 11 residues. Trimming removed 5 bases from V and 8 bases from J, with 10 bases in between. The CDR3 nucleotides are TGTGCCAGCAGAAGCAGGGACGGCTACACCTTC. Translation: CASRSRDGYTF.

V gene TRBV12-3 or TRBV12-4 combines with J gene TRBJ1-2, with TRBD1 matching over 7 bases. This CDR3 region has 13 residues. V lost 4 bases to trimming and J lost 8 bases; unmatched junction nucleotides: 7. This chain's CDR3 is CASSSRTGQGYTF. The CDR3 DNA follows: TGTGCCAGCAGTTCTCGGACGGGACAGGGCTACACCTTC.

This clonotype was detected only a few times. The chain uses TRBV7-9 and TRBJ2-1, with TRBD2 matching 8 bases. The CDR3 loop spans 17 amino acids. Germline assignment: CDR1 SEHNR and CDR2 FQNEAQ (reference sequence). V dropped 2 bases and J dropped 0; count of bases not matched to a gene: 6. The CDR3 DNA sequence: TGTGCCAGCAGCTTAAGCAGGACTAGCTCCTCCTACAATGAGCAGTTCTTC. Its protein product is CASSLSRTSSSYNEQFF.

As to this clonotype: One end of the junction does not line up with germline, which may come from a read error. The rearrangement uses TRBV27 and TRBJ2-3; the D gene is possibly TRBD2 (6 bases). Per the germline V gene, CDR1 is MNHEY and CDR2 is SMNVEV (reference sequence). The length of the CDR3 is 17 residues. The CDR3 is CTSRRARLARSTDTQYF. CDR3 DNA: TGTACCAGCAGGCGAGCCCGGCTAGCGAGAAGCACAGATACGCAGTATTTT.

This chain joins TRBV20-1 and TRBJ1-5; D is possibly TRBD1 (6 bases). Trimming removed 6 bases at V and 4 bases at J, with 10 bases between. This CDR3 region has 12 residues. Germline CDR1 is DFQATT and CDR2 is SNEGSKA (reference sequence). The CDR3 DNA sequence: TGCAGTGCCCAAAGGGGGAATCAGCCCCAGCATTTT. This codes for CSAQRGNQPQHF.

The J gene is TRBJ2-3, the V gene TRBV5-5; D not certain. V shed 2 bases and J shed 0 bases, with 13 bases lying between them. Germline CDR1 and CDR2: SGHKS and YYEKEE (reference sequence). The CDR3 is 16 residues long. The CDR3 DNA reads TGTGCCAGCAGCTTTGTAGGTACCATGAGCACAGATACGCAGTATTTT. As protein: CASSFVGTMSTDTQYF.